This T cell receptor (beta chain) was recorded in a study of PD-1 blockade in classical Hodgkin lymphoma. This table comes from immunoSEQ multiplex PCR, and its TCRdb copy is limited to in-frame clones, with some not included. The sample consists of roughly 20,000 clones, 90% of them appearing once. Turning to this clone: Its target is unknown.

Time point here: newly diagnosed, previously untreated cHL patient sample. Thawed PBMCs underwent magnetic negative selection to yield purified CD4+ T cells. PBMCs representing newly diagnosed, untreated classical Hodgkin lymphoma functioned as the comparison. The CDR3 is 11 amino acids. V dropped 2 bases and J dropped 2 bases, with 0 bases sitting between them. CDR1 is SNHLY, CDR2 FYNNEI, per germline. The study, taken as a whole, reports: Newly diagnosed patients reportedly had lower baseline TCR diversity than healthy donors.

The TCR sequence derives from a human donor with classical Hodgkin lymphoma. Sequencing used CD4+ T cells from blood. The chain carries TRBV2 and TRBJ1-1; D ambiguous. The CDR3 bases are TGTGCCAGCAGTGAAAACACTGAAGCTTTCTTT. Its translation is CASSENTEAFF.